Listed below are T cell receptor beta chains from one sample, sequenced in a study of shared clonotypes between healthy human individuals. Libraries were prepared by immunoSEQ multiplex PCR; TCRdb keeps only in-frame clonotypes and omits some of them. The data show about 1,800,000 clones, with around 96% seen just once and 1.2% held by the top ten. Sequencing was performed on naive CD8+ T cells sorted from blood. The receptor set was obtained from a man between 18 and 35 years old in good health. The CDR3 runs from the conserved cysteine through the conserved F or W. D genes are given only for firm matches. Expanded clones are given a class, and other clones once, few, many or no size at all.

j_call: TRBJ1-1; d_call: -; v_call: TRBV29-1; clone_size: once; cdr3_nt: TGCAGCGTTGAAGTGGAAGCGACTGAAGCTTTCTTT; cdr3_aa: CSVEVEATEAFF
j_call: TRBJ1-5; d_call: TRBD1; v_call: TRBV27; clone_size: few; cdr3_nt: TGTGCCAGCAGTCACCGAGGACAGGGGCGCCAGCCCCAGCATTTT; cdr3_aa: CASSHRGQGRQPQHF
j_call: TRBJ1-5; d_call: -; v_call: TRBV5-1; clone_size: -; cdr3_nt: TGCGCCAGCAGCACGGGACAATCAGTGCATTTT; cdr3_aa: CASSTGQSVHF
j_call: TRBJ2-7; d_call: -; v_call: TRBV7-2; clone_size: -; cdr3_nt: TGTGCCAGCAGCTTAGTCCCCAGCTCCTACGAGCAGTACTTC; cdr3_aa: CASSLVPSSYEQYF
j_call: TRBJ2-7; d_call: TRBD2; v_call: TRBV2; clone_size: -; cdr3_nt: TGTGCCAGCAGTCCTTTACTAGCGGGAGTTAGCGACGAGCAGTACTTC; cdr3_aa: CASSPLLAGVSDEQYF
j_call: TRBJ2-7; d_call: -; v_call: TRBV11-2; clone_size: -; cdr3_nt: TGTGCCAGCAGCTTCAGCCACGAGGGGACTCTCGGCTACGAGCAGTACTTC; cdr3_aa: CASSFSHEGTLGYEQYF
j_call: TRBJ1-5; d_call: -; v_call: TRBV30; clone_size: -; cdr3_nt: TGTGCCTGGAGTGAAGGTGGAGGCAATCAGCCCCAGCATTTT; cdr3_aa: CAWSEGGGNQPQHF
j_call: TRBJ1-1; d_call: TRBD1; v_call: TRBV25-1; clone_size: -; cdr3_nt: TGTGCCAGTTTCCTTACAGGGGGCACTGAAGCTTTCTTT; cdr3_aa: CASFLTGGTEAFF
j_call: TRBJ2-2; d_call: -; v_call: TRBV5-4; clone_size: -; cdr3_nt: TGTGCCAGCAGCTTGGGAGTAGGGCTAGCGTCGGGCGGGGAGCTGTTTTTT; cdr3_aa: CASSLGVGLASGGELFF
j_call: TRBJ2-1; d_call: TRBD2; v_call: TRBV18; clone_size: -; cdr3_nt: TGTGCCAGCTCACCAGGGCTAGCGGGGGACAATGAGCAGTTCTTC; cdr3_aa: CASSPGLAGDNEQFF
j_call: TRBJ1-5; d_call: TRBD1; v_call: TRBV2; clone_size: -; cdr3_nt: TGTGCCAGCAGTGGAGGGGATGACAGGGTGGGCCAGCCCCAGCATTTT; cdr3_aa: CASSGGDDRVGQPQHF
j_call: TRBJ1-1; d_call: -; v_call: TRBV5-1; clone_size: -; cdr3_nt: TGCGCCAGCAGCTTAACAGCCGGACCTGATGAAGCTTTCTTT; cdr3_aa: CASSLTAGPDEAFF
j_call: TRBJ2-7; d_call: -; v_call: TRBV29-1; clone_size: -; cdr3_nt: TGCAGCGTTTGCTACGGCTCCTACGAGCAGTACTTC; cdr3_aa: CSVCYGSYEQYF
j_call: TRBJ2-7; d_call: TRBD1; v_call: TRBV7-9; clone_size: -; cdr3_nt: TGTGCCAGCAGCAATAAGGACAGGGGGATCTACGAGCAGTACTTC; cdr3_aa: CASSNKDRGIYEQYF
j_call: TRBJ2-5; d_call: -; v_call: TRBV11-2; clone_size: -; cdr3_nt: TGTGCCAGCACTCACGGCCCGGGGACGGAAGAGACCCAGTACTTC; cdr3_aa: CASTHGPGTEETQYF
j_call: TRBJ2-7; d_call: -; v_call: TRBV7-2; clone_size: -; cdr3_nt: TGTGCCAGCAGCTTCGAGCCGATCTACGAGCAGTACTTC; cdr3_aa: CASSFEPIYEQYF
j_call: TRBJ2-7; d_call: -; v_call: TRBV6-1; clone_size: -; cdr3_nt: TGTGCCAGCAGTGCGCTGGGTAGCGACGAGCAGTACTTC; cdr3_aa: CASSALGSDEQYF
j_call: TRBJ2-1; d_call: -; v_call: TRBV7-8; clone_size: -; cdr3_nt: TGTGCCAGCAGCTTTCTGGAGTGGGGCAATGAGCAGTTCTTC; cdr3_aa: CASSFLEWGNEQFF
j_call: TRBJ2-2; d_call: -; v_call: TRBV2; clone_size: -; cdr3_nt: TGTGCCAGCAGTCCGTCGAACACCGGGGAGCTGTTTTTT; cdr3_aa: CASSPSNTGELFF
j_call: TRBJ2-7; d_call: TRBD2; v_call: TRBV11-2; clone_size: -; cdr3_nt: TGTGCCAGCAGCACTACTAGCGGGCTCGCCTACGAGCAGTACTTC; cdr3_aa: CASSTTSGLAYEQYF
j_call: TRBJ2-2; d_call: TRBD2; v_call: TRBV7-9; clone_size: once; cdr3_nt: TGTGCCAGCAGCGTATTTAGCGGGGGGAACACCGGGGAGCTGTTTTTT; cdr3_aa: CASSVFSGGNTGELFF
j_call: TRBJ1-2; d_call: -; v_call: TRBV4-2; clone_size: -; cdr3_nt: TGTGCCAGCAGCCAATCGGGACCTGATGGCTACACCTTC; cdr3_aa: CASSQSGPDGYTF
j_call: TRBJ1-1; d_call: -; v_call: TRBV4-1; clone_size: -; cdr3_nt: TGCGCCAGCAGCCCTTCCCCGGGGAACACTGAAGCTTTCTTT; cdr3_aa: CASSPSPGNTEAFF
j_call: TRBJ2-3; d_call: TRBD2; v_call: TRBV19; clone_size: once; cdr3_nt: TGTGCCAGTAGAGCGGGAGATAACACAGATACGCAGTATTTT; cdr3_aa: CASRAGDNTDTQYF
j_call: TRBJ2-7; d_call: TRBD1; v_call: TRBV6-5; clone_size: -; cdr3_nt: TGTGCCAGCAGTTACACACAGGGGAACGAGCAGTACTTC; cdr3_aa: CASSYTQGNEQYF
j_call: TRBJ2-7; d_call: -; v_call: TRBV19; clone_size: -; cdr3_nt: TGTGCCAGTAGTATACAGGGGTCCTACGAGCAGTACTTC; cdr3_aa: CASSIQGSYEQYF
j_call: TRBJ2-2; d_call: -; v_call: TRBV9; clone_size: -; cdr3_nt: TGTGCCAGCAGCGCAACAGGGTCCAGCACCGGGGAGCTGTTTTTT; cdr3_aa: CASSATGSSTGELFF
j_call: TRBJ1-2; d_call: TRBD1; v_call: TRBV7-2; clone_size: -; cdr3_nt: TGTGCCAGCAGCTTATCGGTGGGGACAGTGGACTATGGCTACACCTTC; cdr3_aa: CASSLSVGTVDYGYTF
j_call: TRBJ2-7; d_call: -; v_call: TRBV11-2; clone_size: -; cdr3_nt: TGTGCCAGCAGCTTAGACGGGGGGCTACAGGGGTTCGGGATTTACGAGCAGTACTTC; cdr3_aa: CASSLDGGLQGFGIYEQYF
j_call: TRBJ2-7; d_call: -; v_call: TRBV7-3; clone_size: once; cdr3_nt: TGTGCCAGCAGCTTATATGGAAGCTCCTACGAGCAGTACTTC; cdr3_aa: CASSLYGSSYEQYF
j_call: TRBJ2-2; d_call: -; v_call: TRBV11-2; clone_size: -; cdr3_nt: TGTGCCAGCAGCTTAATCTCCACCGGGGAGCTGTTTTTT; cdr3_aa: CASSLISTGELFF